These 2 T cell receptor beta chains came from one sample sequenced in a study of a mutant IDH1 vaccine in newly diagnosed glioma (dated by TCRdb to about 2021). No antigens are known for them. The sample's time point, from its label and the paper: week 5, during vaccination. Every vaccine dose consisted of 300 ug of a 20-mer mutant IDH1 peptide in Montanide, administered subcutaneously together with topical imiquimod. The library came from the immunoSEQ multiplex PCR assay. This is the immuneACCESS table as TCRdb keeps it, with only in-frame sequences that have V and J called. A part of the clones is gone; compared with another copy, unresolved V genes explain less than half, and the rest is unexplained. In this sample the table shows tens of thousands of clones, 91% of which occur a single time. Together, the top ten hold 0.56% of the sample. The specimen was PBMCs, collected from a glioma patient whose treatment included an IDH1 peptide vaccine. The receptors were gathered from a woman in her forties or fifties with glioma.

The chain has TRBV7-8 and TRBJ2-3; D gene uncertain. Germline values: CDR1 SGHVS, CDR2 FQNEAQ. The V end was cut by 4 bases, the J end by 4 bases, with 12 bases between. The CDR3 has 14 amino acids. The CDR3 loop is CASSSPHKADTQYF. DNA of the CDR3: TGTGCCAGCAGCTCACCCCACAAGGCAGATACGCAGTATTTT.

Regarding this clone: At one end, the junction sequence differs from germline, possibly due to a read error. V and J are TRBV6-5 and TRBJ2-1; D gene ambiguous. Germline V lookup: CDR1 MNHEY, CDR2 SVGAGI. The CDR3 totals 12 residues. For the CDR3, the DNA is TGTGCCAGCAGTTACTCCCACAATGAGCAGTTCTTC. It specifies CASSYSHNEQFF.